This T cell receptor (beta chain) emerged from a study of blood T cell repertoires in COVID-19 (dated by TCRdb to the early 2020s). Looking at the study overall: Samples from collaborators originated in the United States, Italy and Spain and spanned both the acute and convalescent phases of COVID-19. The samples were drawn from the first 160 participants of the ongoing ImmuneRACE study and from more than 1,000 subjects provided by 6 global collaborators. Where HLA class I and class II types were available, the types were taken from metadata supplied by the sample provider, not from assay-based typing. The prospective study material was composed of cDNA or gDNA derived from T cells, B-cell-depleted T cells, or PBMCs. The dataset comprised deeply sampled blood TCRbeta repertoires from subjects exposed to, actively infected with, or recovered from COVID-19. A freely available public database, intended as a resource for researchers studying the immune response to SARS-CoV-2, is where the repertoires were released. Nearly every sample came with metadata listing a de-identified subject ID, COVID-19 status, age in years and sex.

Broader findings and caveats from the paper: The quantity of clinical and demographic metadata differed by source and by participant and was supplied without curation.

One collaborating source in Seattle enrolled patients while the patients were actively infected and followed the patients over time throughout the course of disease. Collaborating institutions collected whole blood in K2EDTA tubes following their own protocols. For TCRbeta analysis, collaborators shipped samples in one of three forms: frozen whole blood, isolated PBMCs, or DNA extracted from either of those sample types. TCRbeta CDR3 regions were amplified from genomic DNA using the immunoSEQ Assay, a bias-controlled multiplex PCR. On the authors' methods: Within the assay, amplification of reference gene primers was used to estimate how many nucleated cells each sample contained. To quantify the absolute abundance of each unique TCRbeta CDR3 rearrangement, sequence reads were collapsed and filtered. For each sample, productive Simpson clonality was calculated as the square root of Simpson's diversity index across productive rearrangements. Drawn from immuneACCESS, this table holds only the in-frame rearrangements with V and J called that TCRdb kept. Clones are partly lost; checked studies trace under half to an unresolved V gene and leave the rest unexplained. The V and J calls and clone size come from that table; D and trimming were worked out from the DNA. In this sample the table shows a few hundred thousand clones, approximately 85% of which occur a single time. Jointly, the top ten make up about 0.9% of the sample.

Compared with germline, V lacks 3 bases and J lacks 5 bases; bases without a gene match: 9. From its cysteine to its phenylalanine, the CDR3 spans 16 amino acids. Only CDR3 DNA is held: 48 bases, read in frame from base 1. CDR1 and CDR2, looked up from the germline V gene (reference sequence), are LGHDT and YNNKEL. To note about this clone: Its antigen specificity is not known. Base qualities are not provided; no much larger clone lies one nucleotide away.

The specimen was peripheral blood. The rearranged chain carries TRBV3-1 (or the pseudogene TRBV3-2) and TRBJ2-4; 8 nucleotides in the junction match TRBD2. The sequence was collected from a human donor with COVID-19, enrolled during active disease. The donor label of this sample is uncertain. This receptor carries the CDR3 CASSQFQSGSQNIQYF. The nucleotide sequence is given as TGTGCCAGCAGCCAGTTTCAGAGCGGGAGCCAAAACATTCAGTACTTC.